This T cell receptor (beta chain) was profiled in a study of long-term antiretroviral therapy in people with HIV. CDR1 is MNHEY, CDR2 SMNVEV, per germline (reference sequence). The CDR3 runs 11 residues. Trimming took 10 bases from V and 6 from J, leaving 13 bases between them. Runs used v3.0 of the immunoSEQ assay and were done at survey level. The protocol was immunoSEQ multiplex PCR, while the TCRdb copy is restricted to in-frame clones and leaves out a portion. The table shows 20,000 to 30,000 clones, with 80% to 85% occurring only once. This receptor was taken from a woman younger than 30 with HIV. The sequencing used unsorted PBMCs, collected at the start of antiretroviral therapy, before treatment. The chain has TRBV27 and TRBJ2-7; TRBD1 might be the D (7 bases). The CDR3 sequence: CATSEGAEQYF. CDR3 coding DNA: TGTGCCACCTCGGAGGGGGCCGAGCAGTACTTC.